A single sample is the source of the 21 T cell receptor beta chains below, sequenced in a study of siplizumab effects on memory and regulatory T cells (dated by TCRdb to the late 2010s). Receptors were amplified or captured by the immunoSEQ multiplex PCR assay. Sourced from immuneACCESS, this table was stored by TCRdb with only in-frame sequences that have V and J called. A share of the clones is absent; for the studies checked, an unresolved V gene accounts for under half, and the remainder has no known explanation. Across this sample there are about 110,000 clones, with just under 95% seen only once. The ten most abundant clones make up 1.3% of the sample. The material sequenced was CD4+ T cells sorted from blood. All receptors derive from a human donor in good health.

The V call is TRBV18, the J call TRBJ2-1, with a weak D call TRBD1 (6 bases). Trimming removed 4 bases at V and 6 bases at J, with 10 bases between. The CDR3 is 13 amino acids. Germline V gene lookup returns CDR1 KGHSH and CDR2 LQKENI. The CDR3 loop reads CASSQTGSNEQFF. CDR3 bases: TGTGCCAGCTCACAGACAGGTAGCAATGAGCAGTTCTTC.

This clone was found once. CDR3 sequence reads: CASSPGTGSPLHF. CDR3 DNA sequence: TGTGCCAGCAGCCCCGGGACAGGGTCACCCCTCCACTTT. This chain connects TRBV7-6 to TRBJ1-6, with 9 bases that match TRBD1. V lost 5 bases to trimming and J lost 10 bases; unmatched junction nucleotides: 3. In germline, CDR1 is SGHVS, CDR2 FNYEAQ. The CDR3 spans 13 residues.

This clone was counted a single time. V usage is TRBV2 and J usage is TRBJ1-2, with 9 nucleotides matching TRBD1. Germline values: CDR1 SNHLY, CDR2 FYNNEI. Trimming cost V 5 bases and J 4 bases; bases outside gene matches: 11. The CDR3 is 16 amino acids. This CDR3 is CASSPRPGQGSYGYTF. CDR3 coding DNA: TGTGCCAGCAGTCCCCGACCGGGACAGGGATCCTATGGCTACACCTTC.

This clone was observed once. The V gene is TRBV6-6, the J gene TRBJ2-3, with TRBD1 as a possible D gene (5 bases). The length of the CDR3 is 12 residues. The V end was cut by 4 bases, the J end by 6 bases, with 8 bases between. CDR1 and CDR2 from the germline V gene are MNHNY and SVGAGI (reference sequence). This CDR3 is CASSSQGDTQYF. The CDR3 DNA reads as TGTGCCAGCAGTTCCCAGGGTGATACGCAGTATTTT.

V gene TRBV12-5 combines with J gene TRBJ2-2; possibly TRBD2 for D (5 bases). Per the germline V gene, CDR1 is LGHNT and CDR2 is FRNRAP. The CDR3 runs 15 residues. Trimming took 5 bases from V and 0 from J, leaving 10 bases between them. DNA for the CDR3: TGTGCTAGTGGTCGTGGCGGGTCGAACACCGGGGAGCTGTTTTTT. This codes for CASGRGGSNTGELFF. Based on the CDR3 plus reference TRBV12-5 and TRBJ2-2, the full variable domain is DARVTQTPRHKVTEMGQEVTMRCQPILGHNTVFWYRQTMMQGLELLAYFRNRAPLDDSGMPKDRFSAEMPDATLATLKIQPSEPRDSAVYFCASGRGGSNTGELFFGEGSRLTVL.

This clone was seen more than once but under ten times. The V gene is TRBV4-1, the J gene TRBJ1-5; 8 bases are shared with TRBD1. This CDR3 is built from 16 residues. Losses at the gene ends were 1 base for V and 6 bases for J; bases not matched to a gene: 8. Germline V lookup: CDR1 MGHRA, CDR2 YSYEKL. The CDR3 loop reads CASSQGDRGGGQPQHF. The CDR3 nucleotides are TGCGCCAGCAGCCAAGGAGACAGGGGAGGCGGTCAGCCCCAGCATTTT.

This chain joins TRBV7-3 and TRBJ2-4, with TRBD2 matching 8 bases. The V segment lost 4 bases and the J segment 14 bases; nucleotides outside the gene matches: 10. This CDR3 contains 13 residues. Per germline, CDR1 SGHTA and CDR2 FQGTGA. CDR3 residues: CASSSGGRSQKYF. The CDR3 DNA reads as TGTGCCAGCAGCTCGGGCGGGAGGTCCCAAAAGTACTTC.

This chain connects TRBV10-3 to TRBJ1-2; no definite D call. Per the germline V gene, CDR1 is ENHRY and CDR2 is SYGVKD. This CDR3 region has 14 residues. V lost 2 bases, J lost 8 bases, and 15 bases lay in between. This chain's CDR3 is CAISEAAGLLGYTF. The CDR3 bases are TGTGCCATCAGTGAGGCGGCAGGCCTTTTGGGCTACACCTTC.

This clone was seen just once. The chain employs TRBV9 and TRBJ2-1; maybe TRBD2 (6 bases). The CDR3 runs 12 residues. Germline assignment: CDR1 SGDLS and CDR2 YYNGEE. Trimming shortened V by 7 bases and J by 6 bases, and 11 bases separated the two germline ends. The CDR3 spells CASSTRSNEQFF. DNA of the CDR3: TGTGCCAGCTCGACTAGGTCCAATGAGCAGTTCTTC.

The rearrangement joins TRBV6-5 to TRBJ1-2; 8 nucleotides match TRBD1. CDR3 length: 14 residues. Germline CDR1 is MNHEY and CDR2 is SVGAGI. Germline trimming cut 6 bases from V and 7 bases from J; bases unmatched to any gene: 10. Here the CDR3 reads CASSRTGGIPGYTF. The DNA for the CDR3 is TGTGCCAGCAGCCGCACAGGGGGAATACCTGGCTACACCTTC.

This clone was detected once. V and J are TRBV6-1 and TRBJ2-7, with no clear D. The CDR3 spans 11 residues. Germline CDR1 and CDR2: MNHNS and SASEGT. With 4 bases removed from V and 7 bases from J, the gap between germline ends came to 8 bases. In DNA form, the CDR3 reads TGTGCCAGCAGTGGGGGAAGGGAGCAGTACTTC. It yields the protein CASSGGREQYF.

The rearrangement joins TRBV9 to TRBJ2-2; 11 bases match TRBD1. With V trimmed by 0 bases and J by 4 bases, 5 bases remained unmatched. Germline CDR1 SGDLS, CDR2 YYNGEE. The CDR3 runs to 17 residues. CDR3 coding DNA: TGTGCCAGCAGCGTAGCGGACAGGGGGCGAACCACCGGGGAGCTGTTTTTT. Translated, it gives CASSVADRGRTTGELFF.

The chain couples TRBV18 to TRBJ1-2; no clear D gene. Germline CDR1 and CDR2: KGHSH and LQKENI. CDR3 length: 16 amino acids. V was clipped by 3 bases and J by 0 bases, with 14 bases between them. The CDR3 spells CASSPSPPTANYGYTF. CDR3 coding DNA: TGTGCCAGCTCACCCTCGCCCCCCACAGCTAACTATGGCTACACCTTC.

Here the CDR3 DNA reads TGTGCCAGCTCACGCGGGGACCCCTACAATGAGCAGTTCTTC. Amino acids: CASSRGDPYNEQFF. This chain uses TRBV18 with TRBJ2-1; TRBD2 is a possible D gene (6 bases). Germline V lookup: CDR1 KGHSH, CDR2 LQKENI. Between the trimmed V and J ends, which lost 4 bases and 2 bases, there was a span of 9 bases. The CDR3 covers 14 residues.

The V call is TRBV20-1, the J call TRBJ1-1; unclear D gene. V was pared by 6 bases and J by 8 bases, with 10 bases between. Germline V gene sequence: CDR1 DFQATT, CDR2 SNEGSKA (reference sequence). The CDR3 totals 10 residues. CDR3 bases: TGCAGTGCACAATTACAAGAAGCTTTCTTT. Its protein is CSAQLQEAFF.

The chain uses TRBV2 and TRBJ2-5; 10 bases fit TRBD2. Germline V CDR1 and CDR2: SNHLY, FYNNEI. The CDR3 length is 18 residues. V shed 6 bases, J shed 5 bases, and the junction held 18 bases outside the gene matches. CDR3: CASSDTGALAGFGETQYF. CDR3 sequence (DNA): TGTGCCAGCAGCGACACCGGTGCACTAGCGGGGTTTGGGGAGACCCAGTACTTC.

The chain joins TRBV6-1 to TRBJ2-1; D is unresolved. V was shortened by 4 bases and J by 0 bases, with 13 bases between the two germline ends. Per the germline V gene, CDR1 is MNHNS and CDR2 is SASEGT. The length of the CDR3 is 16 residues. CDR3: CASSGAHLSSYNEQFF. The CDR3 DNA reads TGTGCCAGCAGTGGGGCTCACTTGAGCTCCTACAATGAGCAGTTCTTC.

The V and J genes are TRBV2 and TRBJ1-1; perhaps TRBD1 as D (6 bases). The V gene lost 7 bases and the J gene lost 5 bases, with 23 bases spanning the gap. The CDR3 loop spans 16 amino acids. The germline V gene has CDR1 SNHLY and CDR2 FYNNEI. The CDR3 loop reads CASTEGQGRKGTEAFF. The DNA for the CDR3 is TGTGCCAGCACCGAAGGGCAGGGGAGAAAGGGGACTGAAGCTTTCTTT.

This chain connects TRBV19 to TRBJ2-3; D may be TRBD2 (6 bases). Trimming pared 6 bases from V and 0 bases from J, leaving 10 bases between. The CDR3 runs to 14 residues. In germline, CDR1 is LNHDA, CDR2 SQIVND (reference sequence). CDR3 residues: CASRGGLSTDTQYF. CDR3 DNA: TGTGCCAGTAGGGGGGGACTGAGCACAGATACGCAGTATTTT.

The chain carries TRBV6-5 and TRBJ1-5, with D perhaps TRBD1 (5 bases). Trimming cost V 4 bases and J 2 bases, with 9 bases left between them. Germline V gene lookup returns CDR1 MNHEY and CDR2 SVGAGI. The CDR3 consists of 14 residues. In DNA, the CDR3 is TGTGCCAGCAGTTCAGGGACGGGCAATCAGCCCCAGCATTTT. This translates into CASSSGTGNQPQHF.

The chain carries TRBV5-4 and TRBJ2-1, with 7 bases fitting TRBD2. V dropped 0 bases and J dropped 6; count of bases not matched to a gene: 6. Germline V gene data show CDR1 as SGHNT and CDR2 as YYREEE (reference sequence). The CDR3 is made up of 15 amino acids. CDR3 sequence reads: CASSLGELARNEQFF. The CDR3 DNA follows: TGTGCCAGCAGCTTGGGGGAACTAGCGCGCAATGAGCAGTTCTTC.